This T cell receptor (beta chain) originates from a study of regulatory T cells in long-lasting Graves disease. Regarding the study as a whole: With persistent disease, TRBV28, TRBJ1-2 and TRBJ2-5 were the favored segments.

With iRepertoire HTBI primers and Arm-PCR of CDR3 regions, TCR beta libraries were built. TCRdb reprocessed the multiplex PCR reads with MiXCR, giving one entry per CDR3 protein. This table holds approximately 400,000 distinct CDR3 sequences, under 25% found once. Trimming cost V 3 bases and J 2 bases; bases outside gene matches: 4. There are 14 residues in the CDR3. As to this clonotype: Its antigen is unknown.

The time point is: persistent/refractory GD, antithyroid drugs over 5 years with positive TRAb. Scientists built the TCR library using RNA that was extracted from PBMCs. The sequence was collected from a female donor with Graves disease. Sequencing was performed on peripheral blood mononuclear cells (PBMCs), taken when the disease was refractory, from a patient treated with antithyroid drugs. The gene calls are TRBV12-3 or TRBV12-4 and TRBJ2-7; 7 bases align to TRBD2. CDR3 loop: CASSLGGFTYEQYF. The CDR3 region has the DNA TGTGCCAGCAGTTTGGGAGGGTTTACCTACGAGCAGTACTTC.